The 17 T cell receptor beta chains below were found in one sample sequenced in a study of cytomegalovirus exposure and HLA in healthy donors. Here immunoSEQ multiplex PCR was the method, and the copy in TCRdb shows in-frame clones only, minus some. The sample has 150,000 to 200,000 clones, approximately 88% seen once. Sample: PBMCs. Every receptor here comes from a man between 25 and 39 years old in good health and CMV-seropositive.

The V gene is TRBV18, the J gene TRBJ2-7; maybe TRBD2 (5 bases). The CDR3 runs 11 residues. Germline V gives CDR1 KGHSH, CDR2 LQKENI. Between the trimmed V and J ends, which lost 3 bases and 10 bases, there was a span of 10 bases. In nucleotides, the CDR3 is TGTGCCAGCTCACCCGAGAGGGTTCAGTACTTC. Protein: CASSPERVQYF.

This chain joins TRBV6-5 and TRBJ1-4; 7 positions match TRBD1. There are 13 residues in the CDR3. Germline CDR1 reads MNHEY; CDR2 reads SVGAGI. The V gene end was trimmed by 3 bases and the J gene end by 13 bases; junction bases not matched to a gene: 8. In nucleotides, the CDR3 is TGTGCCAGCAGTTATGACAGGGTCGAAGTACTGTTTTTT. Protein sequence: CASSYDRVEVLFF.

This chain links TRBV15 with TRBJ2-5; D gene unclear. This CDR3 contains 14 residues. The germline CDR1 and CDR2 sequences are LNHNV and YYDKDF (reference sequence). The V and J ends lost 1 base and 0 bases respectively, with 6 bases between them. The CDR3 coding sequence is TGTGCCACCAGCAGAGGACACGACCAAGAGACCCAGTACTTC. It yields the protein CATSRGHDQETQYF.

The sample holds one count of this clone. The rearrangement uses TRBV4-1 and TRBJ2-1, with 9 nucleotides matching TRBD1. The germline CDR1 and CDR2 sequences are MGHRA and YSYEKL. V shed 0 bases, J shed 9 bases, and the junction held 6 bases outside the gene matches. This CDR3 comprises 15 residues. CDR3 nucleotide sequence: TGCGCCAGCAGCCAAGATCGTGGGACAGGGATTGAGCAGTTCTTC. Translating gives CASSQDRGTGIEQFF.

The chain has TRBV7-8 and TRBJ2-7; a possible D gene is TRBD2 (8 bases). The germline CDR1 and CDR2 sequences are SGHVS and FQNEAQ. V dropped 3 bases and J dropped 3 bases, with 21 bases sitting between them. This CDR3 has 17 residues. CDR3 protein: CASSFRSGGDRLYEQYF. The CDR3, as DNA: TGTGCCAGCAGCTTTCGGTCGGGAGGGGACAGACTCTACGAGCAGTACTTC.

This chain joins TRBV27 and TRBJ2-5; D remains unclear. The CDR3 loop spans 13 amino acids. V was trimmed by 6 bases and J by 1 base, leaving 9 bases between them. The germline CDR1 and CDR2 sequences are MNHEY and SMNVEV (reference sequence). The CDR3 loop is CASSRRIQETQYF. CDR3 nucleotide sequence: TGTGCCAGCAGCCGCAGGATCCAAGAGACCCAGTACTTC.

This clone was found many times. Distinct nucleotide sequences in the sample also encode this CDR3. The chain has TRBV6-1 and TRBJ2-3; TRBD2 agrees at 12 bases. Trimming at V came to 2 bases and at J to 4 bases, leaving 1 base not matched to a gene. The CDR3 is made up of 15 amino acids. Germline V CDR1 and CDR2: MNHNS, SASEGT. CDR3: CASSELAGGPDTQYF. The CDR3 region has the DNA TGTGCCAGCAGTGAACTAGCGGGGGGGCCAGATACGCAGTATTTT.

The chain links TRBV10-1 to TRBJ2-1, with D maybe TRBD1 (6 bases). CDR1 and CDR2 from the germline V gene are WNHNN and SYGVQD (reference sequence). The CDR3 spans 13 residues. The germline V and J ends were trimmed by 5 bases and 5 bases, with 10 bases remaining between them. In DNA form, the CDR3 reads TGCGCCAGCAGTATAGGACAGAACAATGAGCAGTTCTTC. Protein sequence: CASSIGQNNEQFF.

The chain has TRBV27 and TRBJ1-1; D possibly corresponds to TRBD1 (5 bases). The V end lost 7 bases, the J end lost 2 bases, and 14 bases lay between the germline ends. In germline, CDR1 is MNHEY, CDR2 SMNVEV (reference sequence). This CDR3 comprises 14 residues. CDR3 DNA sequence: TGTGCCAGCACCTTGGGGGGACCAAACACTGAAGCTTTCTTT. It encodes CASTLGGPNTEAFF.

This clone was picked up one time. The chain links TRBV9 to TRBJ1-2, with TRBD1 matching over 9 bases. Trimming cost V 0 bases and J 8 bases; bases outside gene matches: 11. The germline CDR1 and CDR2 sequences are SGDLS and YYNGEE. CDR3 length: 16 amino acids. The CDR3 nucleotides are TGTGCCAGCAGCGTAGGCCAGGGACAGGGATCAGGAGGCTACACCTTC. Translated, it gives CASSVGQGQGSGGYTF.

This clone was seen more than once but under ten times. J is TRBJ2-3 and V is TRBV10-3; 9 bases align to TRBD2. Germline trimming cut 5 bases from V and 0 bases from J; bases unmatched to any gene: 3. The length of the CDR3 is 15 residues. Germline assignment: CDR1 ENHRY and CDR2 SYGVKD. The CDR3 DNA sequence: TGTGCCATCAGTTTCAGCGGGAGGAGCACAGATACGCAGTATTTT. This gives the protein CAISFSGRSTDTQYF.

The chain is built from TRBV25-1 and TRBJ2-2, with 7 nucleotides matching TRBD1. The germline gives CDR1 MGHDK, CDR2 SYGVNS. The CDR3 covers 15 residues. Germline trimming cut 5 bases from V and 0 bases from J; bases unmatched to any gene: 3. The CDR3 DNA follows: TGTGCCAGCAGTCGGGACAGTTCGAACACCGGGGAGCTGTTTTTT. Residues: CASSRDSSNTGELFF.

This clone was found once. The CDR3 is CSVSRTGTTTNEQFF. CDR3 nucleotides: TGCAGCGTCTCCCGGACAGGGACGACCACCAATGAGCAGTTCTTC. The chain couples TRBV29-1 to TRBJ2-1, with 8 bases aligning to TRBD1. CDR3 length equals 15 residues. CDR1 and CDR2 (germline): SQVTM, ANQGSEA. With V trimmed by 6 bases and J by 6 bases, 13 bases remained unmatched.

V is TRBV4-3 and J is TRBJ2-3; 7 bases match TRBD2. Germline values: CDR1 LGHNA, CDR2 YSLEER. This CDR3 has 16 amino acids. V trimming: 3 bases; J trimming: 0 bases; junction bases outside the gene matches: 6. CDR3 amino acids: CASSQGRLASTDTQYF. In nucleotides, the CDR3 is TGCGCCAGCAGCCAGGGCAGACTAGCAAGCACAGATACGCAGTATTTT.

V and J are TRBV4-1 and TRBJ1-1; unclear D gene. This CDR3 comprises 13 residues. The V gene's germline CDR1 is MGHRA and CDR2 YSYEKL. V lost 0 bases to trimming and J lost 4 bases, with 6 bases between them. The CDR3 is CASSQDEGTEAFF. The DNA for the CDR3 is TGCGCCAGCAGCCAAGATGAGGGCACTGAAGCTTTCTTT.

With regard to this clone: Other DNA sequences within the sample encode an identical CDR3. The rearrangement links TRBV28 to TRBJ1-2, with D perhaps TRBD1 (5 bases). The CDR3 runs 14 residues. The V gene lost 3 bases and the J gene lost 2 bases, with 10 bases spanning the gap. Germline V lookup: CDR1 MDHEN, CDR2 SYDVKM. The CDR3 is CASSLGQLNYGYTF. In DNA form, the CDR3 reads TGTGCCAGCAGTTTGGGGCAGCTAAACTATGGCTACACCTTC.

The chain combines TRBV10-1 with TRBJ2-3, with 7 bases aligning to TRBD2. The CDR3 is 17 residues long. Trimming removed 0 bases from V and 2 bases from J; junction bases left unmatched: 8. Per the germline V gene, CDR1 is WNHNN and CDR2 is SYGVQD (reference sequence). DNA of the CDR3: TGCGCCAGCAGTGAGTCCCTCTGGGCGGGAGACACAGATACGCAGTATTTT. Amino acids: CASSESLWAGDTDTQYF.